This T cell receptor beta chain came from a study of blood T cells in healthy people across ages. Germline V CDR1 and CDR2: MDHEN, SYDVKM. V shed 6 bases and J 0 bases; nucleotides not matched to a gene: 3. This CDR3 comprises 14 residues. This clonotype was found a few times. Its specificity is not known. General observations from the study: Per million T cells, the diversity of TCR beta decreased roughly linearly as age advanced.

Each sample had at least 7 million PBMCs isolated. Next came a second PCR, run for about 6 to 12 cycles, which used a sample-barcoded 5' primer along with a J-beta primer mix. Individual samples furnished no less than 2.5 million CDR3-containing paired-end reads apiece. MiXCR, run by TCRdb on the 5' RACE reads, gives a single entry per CDR3 protein. The sample yields 850,000 to 1,000,000 distinct CDR3 sequences, roughly 50% seen once. The chain links TRBV28 to TRBJ2-7; 9 nucleotides agree with TRBD2. Material for sequencing was blood. This receptor was obtained from a woman aged 55-70 years in good health. CDR3 coding DNA: TGTGCCAGCAGGGAAGCGGGAGGCTCCTACGAGCAGTACTTC. Translated, it gives CASREAGGSYEQYF.